The sequence of this T cell receptor (beta chain) was determined in a study of blood T cell repertoires in COVID-19. The count of this clone is one. Authors' analysis steps: Reference gene primer amplification yielded estimated nucleated cell counts. The data were produced by immunoSEQ multiplex PCR, yet TCRdb's version contains in-frame clones alone and is incomplete. V, J and clone size reflect that table, while D and trimming were determined from the DNA. The sample has roughly 50,000 clones; approximately 86% are singletons. The CDR3 has 12 residues. V lost 4 bases and J lost 3, with 7 bases in between. Looked up from germline, CDR1 is KGHSH and CDR2 is LQKENI.

The genes are TRBV18 and TRBJ2-7, with unresolved D. The sequenced sample consisted of peripheral blood. This clonotype originated in a man between 65 and 85 years old with active COVID-19. The chain's CDR3 is CASSREVYEQYF. As DNA, the CDR3 is TGTGCCAGCTCACGAGAAGTCTACGAGCAGTACTTC.